This TCR beta chain comes out of a study of T cell changes during pregnancy in multiple sclerosis. This CDR3 is 17 amino acids long. V was pared by 3 bases and J by 0 bases, with 6 bases of the junction left unmatched. Germline V gene sequence: CDR1 SGDLS, CDR2 YYNGEE. Repertoires were generated with immunoSEQ multiplex PCR, while TCRdb's copy carries only in-frame clones and drops some. The sample has 38,000 or so clones, more than 90% seen once. The receptor's source is a female donor with multiple sclerosis, enrolled in a pregnancy study. This chain joins TRBV9 and TRBJ2-4; 10 nucleotides align to TRBD1. Source: CD8+ T cells from peripheral blood mononuclear cells, taken in the first trimester of pregnancy. The CDR3 bases are TGTGCCAGCAGCGCTAACCGGGACAGGGGAGCCAAAAACATTCAGTACTTC. Residues: CASSANRDRGAKNIQYF.